These T cell receptor beta chains were read from a single sample in a study of T cells after yellow fever vaccination. One entry per CDR3 protein, called by TCRdb with MiXCR from the 5' RACE reads. The sample carries around 350,000 distinct CDR3 sequences, approximately 6% recorded once. The input for sequencing was PBMCs, taken 5 days after the yellow fever booster vaccination. These receptors came from a man aged 30-40 years who received the YFV17D yellow fever vaccine. Both conserved end residues are part of each CDR3. Fields, in order: clone size, V gene, CDR3 length, J gene, D gene, CDR3 DNA, CDR3 protein. The D gene is left open where the match is weak. Only part of the rows carry a size: once, few, many, or a class if the clone is expanded.

few	TRBV9	13	TRBJ2-1	.	TGTGCCAGCAGCGGGGACGGAAACAATGAGCAGTTCTTC	CASSGDGNNEQFF
.	TRBV20-1	14	TRBJ2-7	TRBD2	TGCAGTGCTAGAGATACGACTAGCCCGTCCGAGCAGTACTTC	CSARDTTSPSEQYF
many	TRBV6-5	16	TRBJ2-1	TRBD2	TGTGCCAGCAGTTACTCGAGACTAGCGGTCTACAATGAGCAGTTCTTC	CASSYSRLAVYNEQFF
many	TRBV18	17	TRBJ2-1	TRBD2	TGTGCCAGCTCATCGAGGACTAGCGGTGCCCCCCGCAATGAGCAGTTCTTC	CASSSRTSGAPRNEQFF
many	TRBV7-9	16	TRBJ2-7	TRBD1	TGTGCCAGCAGCTTATCCCATAAAGGGACAGGGGGCGAGCAGTACTTC	CASSLSHKGTGGEQYF
few	TRBV11-2	14	TRBJ2-7	.	TGTGCCTCCCACGCCCATTGGGGAGCCTACGAGCAGTACTTC	CASHAHWGAYEQYF
.	TRBV19	14	TRBJ2-3	TRBD1	TGTGCCAGTAATACAGGGGGGTCCACAGATACGCAGTATTTT	CASNTGGSTDTQYF
few	TRBV20-1	15	TRBJ2-7	TRBD2	TGCAGTGCGCCCCGACGACTAGCGGCTTCGTACGAGCAGTACTTC	CSAPRRLAASYEQYF
few	TRBV20-1	13	TRBJ1-5	.	TGCAGTGCTAGAGCTGCGGGGAGTCAGCCCCAGCATTTT	CSARAAGSQPQHF
few	TRBV7-8	13	TRBJ2-3	.	TGTGCCAGCAGCTTCAGCGCGAAGGATACGCAGTATTTT	CASSFSAKDTQYF
many	TRBV20-1	13	TRBJ2-7	.	TGCAGTGCTAAGGGGCAAGGAGGCTACGAGCAGTACTTC	CSAKGQGGYEQYF
few	TRBV5-1	14	TRBJ2-5	TRBD2	TGCGCCAGCAGCCGCGGGGGGACACAAGAGACCCAGTACTTC	CASSRGGTQETQYF
.	TRBV27	17	TRBJ1-4	.	TGTGCCAGCAGTTTGCAACCCCCGCGTAGTGACACTGAAAAACTGTTTTTT	CASSLQPPRSDTEKLFF
few	TRBV7-9	14	TRBJ1-3	.	TGTGCCAGCAGCTCGCAGGGCCGGGGAAACACCATATATTTT	CASSSQGRGNTIYF
many	TRBV7-8	17	TRBJ2-1	TRBD2	TGTGCCAGCAGTCTCGGACTAGCGGGAATGTCCTACAATGAGCAGTTCTTC	CASSLGLAGMSYNEQFF
.	TRBV29-1	13	TRBJ2-5	.	TGCAGGCGTCCCGTAGGGTACCAAGAGACCCAGTACTTC	CRRPVGYQETQYF
.	TRBV12-3/TRBV12-4	14	TRBJ2-3	.	TGTGCCAGCAGTTTTGGGCTAGCCACAGATACGCAGTATTTT	CASSFGLATDTQYF
.	TRBV7-2	10	TRBJ1-5	.	TGTGCCAGGGGATATCAGCCCCAGCATTTT	CARGYQPQHF
few	TRBV7-2	16	TRBJ2-3	TRBD2	TGTGCCAGCAGCCCATTCCTAGCGGGGGGCACAGATACGCAGTATTTT	CASSPFLAGGTDTQYF
few	TRBV3-1	15	TRBJ2-5	.	TGTGCCAGCAGCCAAGAAGTGGCTAGTCTTGGGACCCAGTACTTC	CASSQEVASLGTQYF
many	TRBV3-1	14	TRBJ2-5	TRBD2	TGTGCCAGCAGCCTTAGCGGGAGGGGGGAGACCCAGTACTTC	CASSLSGRGETQYF
.	TRBV20-1	14	TRBJ1-1	.	TGCAGTGCTGGCCGCAGGACAGAAGACACTGAAGCTTTCTTT	CSAGRRTEDTEAFF
many	TRBV5-1	18	TRBJ2-2	TRBD2	TGCGCCAGCAGCTTGGGGCTAGCGGGAGGCCGAAACACCGGGGAGCTGTTTTTT	CASSLGLAGGRNTGELFF
few	TRBV28	16	TRBJ2-1	TRBD2	TGTGCCAGCATCTCTGGACTAGCGGGAGGGAACAATGAGCAGTTCTTC	CASISGLAGGNNEQFF
.	TRBV20-1	16	TRBJ2-5	.	TGCTGTGCTAGAGATAGGCCGGGACACCCGACTTGGACCCAGTACTTC	CCARDRPGHPTWTQYF
.	TRBV7-2	14	TRBJ1-6	.	TGTGCCAGCAGCCAGGGACGTGCGAATTCACCCCTCCACTTT	CASSQGRANSPLHF
many	TRBV5-8	12	TRBJ1-5	.	TGTGCCAGCAGCCCGGGGAGCCAGCCCCAGCATTTT	CASSPGSQPQHF
.	TRBV7-9	12	TRBJ1-1	.	TGTGCCATCGCGGAAGCGGACGATGAAGCTTTCTTT	CAIAEADDEAFF
many	TRBV7-2	13	TRBJ1-1	.	TGTGCCAGCAACATGGGGGTGAACACTGAAGCTTTCTTT	CASNMGVNTEAFF
.	TRBV10-3	15	TRBJ1-1	.	TGTGCCATCAGTGAGTCGACTAGGGGGGGCACTGAAGCTTTCTTT	CAISESTRGGTEAFF
many	TRBV7-9	16	TRBJ1-6	TRBD1	TGTGCCAGCAGCCTAGTGACAGGGGGCGAAGTTATTGCCCTCCACTTT	CASSLVTGGEVIALHF
.	TRBV7-9	15	TRBJ2-1	TRBD1	TGTGCCAGCAGAGTGTCCGGGACAGGGAACAATGAGCAGTTCTTC	CASRVSGTGNNEQFF
.	TRBV5-1	15	TRBJ2-5	.	TGCGCCAGCAGCTTGCAAACCATAGCGCAAGAGACCCAGTACTTC	CASSLQTIAQETQYF
.	TRBV11-2	15	TRBJ2-7	TRBD2	TGTGCCAGCAGCTCCGGGACTAGCGGCGCCTACGAGCAGTACTTC	CASSSGTSGAYEQYF
few	TRBV15	14	TRBJ2-7	.	TGTGCCACCAGCAGAGGGGACGGACTCGACGAGCAGTACTTC	CATSRGDGLDEQYF
many	TRBV6-2/TRBV6-3	13	TRBJ2-4	TRBD2	TGTGCCAGCAGTTATAGCGGGAATTACATTCAGTACTTC	CASSYSGNYIQYF
.	TRBV20-1	17	TRBJ2-2	TRBD2	TGCAGTGCTAGAGATCCTAGGACTAGCGGGAACACCGGGGAGCTGTTTTTT	CSARDPRTSGNTGELFF
few	TRBV7-2	14	TRBJ2-3	.	TGTGCCGTCAACAGGGGGGGGGGCTCAGATACGCAGTATTTT	CAVNRGGGSDTQYF
.	TRBV20-1	17	TRBJ1-2	TRBD1	TGCAGTGCTAGAGTTTTCGGGACAGCCTACCTTGGCGGTGGCTACACCTTC	CSARVFGTAYLGGGYTF
.	TRBV7-6	12	TRBJ2-1	.	TGTGCCAGCAGCACAACTAGACATGAGCAGTTCTTC	CASSTTRHEQFF
many	TRBV6-1	15	TRBJ2-7	TRBD2	TGTGCCAGCAGGATATCGGAGACTAGCCTGGTCGAGCAGTACTTC	CASRISETSLVEQYF
many	TRBV10-3	16	TRBJ2-6	.	TGTGCCATCAGTGAGCTAAGGTTAACTGGGGCCAACGTCCTGACTTTC	CAISELRLTGANVLTF
few	TRBV6-6	13	TRBJ2-7	.	TGTGCCAGTTTTGACAGGTTTCGTCGCGAGCAGTACTTC	CASFDRFRREQYF
many	TRBV29-1	14	TRBJ2-7	TRBD2	TGCAGCGTGGCAGGACTAGCGACGTCCTACGAGCAGTACTTC	CSVAGLATSYEQYF
.	TRBV5-1	14	TRBJ2-7	.	TGCGCCAGCAGCTTGGCCTGGGGGGTCTACGAGCAGTACTTC	CASSLAWGVYEQYF